This record covers a single T cell receptor beta chain. Its antigen is not identified. These data belong to a study of CD8 T cells in ankylosing spondylitis. Germline-derived CDR1 and CDR2 are MGHRA and YSYEKL. Trimming removed 4 bases from V and 1 base from J, with 10 bases in between. CDR3 length equals 14 residues. A single record per CDR3 protein comes from TCRdb applying MiXCR to the 5' RACE reads. The sample comprises approximately 110,000 distinct CDR3 sequences, about 25% of which are singletons, and around an eighth rests with the top ten. The study, taken as a whole, reports: What appeared characteristic of ankylosing spondylitis blood was a TCR beta motif of several highly homologous variants. Disease-linked clones were reportedly significantly enriched in matched ankylosing spondylitis synovial fluid.

The clonotype was recovered from a male donor with ankylosing spondylitis. Sequencing input: synovial fluid, either unsorted or a sorted T cell fraction (not recorded which). V gene TRBV4-1 combines with J gene TRBJ2-5; D is possibly TRBD2 (5 bases). CDR3 protein: CASSRPGFQETQYF. CDR3 nucleotides: TGCGCCAGCAGCCGCCCGGGATTCCAAGAGACCCAGTACTTC.